One and the same sample provided the 9 T cell receptor beta chains below, sequenced in a study of vaccination and CD4 T cells after COVID-19. CD4+ T cells that had been cultured provided DNA sequenced with the Oncomine TCR Beta short-read assay. TCRdb re-called the PCR reads through MiXCR, storing one row per CDR3 protein. The table has about 10,000 distinct CDR3 sequences, 50% to 60% seen once; the top ten hold approximately 22%. For these TCRs, the target antigens are not known. Treatment meaning: roughly nine-day PBMC culture with coronavirus spike peptide pools or control peptides (ViraFEST assay). The material sequenced was CD4+ T cells from blood, cultured in vitro. The receptor source for this set is a human donor who had recovered from COVID-19.

J is TRBJ2-2 and V is TRBV15; 7 positions agree with TRBD1. The CDR3 is 19 amino acids. The germline V gene encodes CDR1 LNHNV and CDR2 YYDKDF (reference sequence). With 0 bases clipped from V and 9 bases from J, the junction kept 19 bases outside the gene matches. The CDR3 DNA is TGTGCCACCAGCAGAGAGCTAAACGCCGGGACAGTCATCCCCCGGGAGCTGTTTTTT. It encodes CATSRELNAGTVIPRELFF. The full variable domain, its missing parts supplied by reference TRBV15 and TRBJ2-2, is DAMVIQNPRYQVTQFGKPVTLSCSQTLNHNVMYWYQQKSSQAPKLLFHYYDKDFNNEADTPDNFQSRRPNTSFCFLDIRSPGLGDTAMYLCATSRELNAGTVIPRELFFGEGSRLTVL.

This clonotype was recorded a few times. The J gene is TRBJ2-5, the V gene TRBV24-1; D unresolved. V shed 3 bases and J shed 2 bases, with 15 bases lying between them. Germline-derived CDR1 and CDR2 are KGHDR and SFDVKD. CDR3 size: 16 residues. CDR3 loop: CATSDTAPPRQETQYF. The CDR3, as DNA: TGTGCCACCAGTGATACCGCACCCCCACGACAAGAGACCCAGTACTTC.

J is TRBJ1-1 and V is TRBV21-1. TRBV21-1 represents a pseudogene. This CDR3 comprises 10 residues. CDR3 in amino acids: CAATITEAFF. In DNA form, the CDR3 reads TGTGCCGCCACGATCACTGAAGCTTTCTTT.

This clonotype was detected once. The chain recombines TRBV20-1 with TRBJ2-6, with D perhaps matching TRBD2 (5 bases). The CDR3 sequence is 17 residues long. Germline-derived CDR1 and CDR2 are DFQATT and SNEGSKA (reference sequence). V lost 4 bases, J lost 0 bases, and 16 bases lay in between. In DNA form, the CDR3 reads TGCAGTGCTACCCCGGACTTCGCGTTCTCTGGGGCCAACGTCCTGACTTTC. Translating it yields CSATPDFAFSGANVLTF.

The V call is TRBV11-2, the J call TRBJ2-3; D may be TRBD2 (7 bases). Trimming removed 0 bases from V and 4 bases from J, with 17 bases in between. The CDR3 runs 17 residues. From germline, CDR1 is SGHAT and CDR2 FQNNGV. The CDR3 DNA reads TGTGCCAGCAGCTTAGATCCGACCGGGGGGCTAGCAGATACGCAGTATTTT. Its protein product is CASSLDPTGGLADTQYF.

V gene TRBV20-1 combines with J gene TRBJ2-3; TRBD2 might be the D (6 bases). V dropped 5 bases and J dropped 6 bases, with 15 bases sitting between them. Germline loops: CDR1 DFQATT, CDR2 SNEGSKA (reference sequence). There are 13 residues in the CDR3. The CDR3, as DNA: TGCAGTGCTCGACCTCCGGGAGCTGATACGCAGTATTTT. It encodes CSARPPGADTQYF.

This clonotype turned up a few times. The rearrangement links TRBV12-3 or TRBV12-4 to TRBJ1-1; 7 bases match TRBD1. V dropped 5 bases and J dropped 0; count of bases not matched to a gene: 3. The CDR3 sequence is 14 residues long. The chain's CDR3 is CASSVGTVNTEAFF. CDR3 coding DNA: TGTGCCAGCAGTGTCGGGACAGTGAACACTGAAGCTTTCTTT.

The CDR3 DNA reads TGTGCCAGCAGCAAAGCCCCCAGTAACGGCCCGGCTAGCACAGATACGCAGTATTTT. Protein product: CASSKAPSNGPASTDTQYF. This chain joins TRBV21-1 and TRBJ2-3; the table names TRBD2, a call not compared with the DNA. TRBV21-1 is marked as a pseudogene. The CDR3 has 19 amino acids.

The chain joins TRBV14 to TRBJ1-3; D not certain. Looked up from germline, CDR1 is SGHDN and CDR2 is FVKESK. The CDR3 sequence is 17 residues long. The ends were cut back, 0 bases at V and 4 bases at J, with 16 bases in the middle. The CDR3 DNA sequence: TGTGCCAGCAGCCAAGAAGGCATAGTGGTACGAGGAAACACCATATATTTT. The encoded protein is CASSQEGIVVRGNTIYF.